A single sample gave rise to the 31 T cell receptor beta chains below, sequenced in a study of blood T cell repertoires in COVID-19. Sequenced by immunoSEQ multiplex PCR; TCRdb stores in-frame clones only, minus some. Of 200,000 to 250,000 clones in the sample, under 90% were seen once. Sequencing was carried out using peripheral blood. These receptors were taken from a woman of 80 years or more with active or convalescent COVID-19.

The V gene is TRBV19, the J gene TRBJ1-5; weak D call: TRBD1 (5 bases). The germline V gene encodes CDR1 LNHDA and CDR2 SQIVND (reference sequence). The CDR3 consists of 16 residues. V was pared by 6 bases and J by 6 bases, with 21 bases between. CDR3 DNA sequence: TGTGCCAGTAGCAACCCGGGACTATATCGGGGTCAGCCCCAGCATTTT. It encodes CASSNPGLYRGQPQHF.

As DNA, the CDR3 is TGTGCCAGCAGTTACGGGCGGGAGGGCTCGAACATTCAGTACTTC. Protein: CASSYGREGSNIQYF. The chain has TRBV6-6 and TRBJ2-4; 9 positions match TRBD2. CDR3 size: 15 residues. Trimming removed 2 bases from V and 7 bases from J; junction bases left unmatched: 6. The germline V gene has CDR1 MNHNY and CDR2 SVGAGI (reference sequence).

The J gene is TRBJ2-6, the V gene TRBV19, with D unclear. CDR1 is LNHDA and CDR2 is SQIVND in the germline V gene (reference sequence). The CDR3 covers 16 residues. V was pared by 3 bases and J by 0 bases, with 9 bases between. The CDR3 bases are TGTGCCAGTAGTATCTGGAGTCGCTCTGGGGCCAACGTCCTGACTTTC. It yields the protein CASSIWSRSGANVLTF.

This clone came up once. The J gene is TRBJ2-1, the V gene TRBV12-5, with D perhaps matching TRBD2 (7 bases). The germline V gene has CDR1 LGHNT and CDR2 FRNRAP. The CDR3 totals 15 residues. Trimming removed 6 bases at V and 0 bases at J, with 12 bases between. Written as DNA, the CDR3 is TGTGCTAGTGGCGGGGGCGGGAGCTCCTACAATGAGCAGTTCTTC. It translates to CASGGGGSSYNEQFF.

The V call is TRBV7-3, the J call TRBJ2-5, with D perhaps matching TRBD2 (7 bases). Germline V lookup: CDR1 SGHTA, CDR2 FQGTGA. The ends were cut back, 5 bases at V and 4 bases at J, with 17 bases in the middle. This CDR3 comprises 15 residues. This chain's CDR3 is CASSPIGGGPETQYF. DNA for the CDR3: TGTGCCAGCAGCCCCATAGGGGGGGGCCCAGAGACCCAGTACTTC.

This clone was recorded once. V gene TRBV4-3 combines with J gene TRBJ2-7; TRBD2 matches at 12 bases. V was clipped by 1 base and J by 2 bases; unmatched bases: 0. The CDR3 is 15 residues long. CDR1 LGHNA and CDR2 YSLEER come from the germline V gene. The DNA of the CDR3 is TGCGCCAGCAGCCAAGGACTAGCGGGAGCCTACGAGCAGTACTTC. Protein: CASSQGLAGAYEQYF.

The V gene is TRBV6-6, the J gene TRBJ2-7, with D possibly TRBD2 on 6 matching bases. The V end lost 2 bases, the J end lost 2 bases, and 13 bases lay between the germline ends. Germline V gene lookup returns CDR1 MNHNY and CDR2 SVGAGI (reference sequence). The CDR3 sequence is 15 residues long. In nucleotides, the CDR3 is TGTGCCAGCAGTTACACGGCGGGGTCCCCCTACGAGCAGTACTTC. Protein sequence: CASSYTAGSPYEQYF.

The chain has TRBV2 and TRBJ1-2; D is unresolved. The V end was cut by 3 bases, the J end by 2 bases, with 10 bases between. The CDR3 length is 14 residues. CDR1 SNHLY and CDR2 FYNNEI come from the germline V gene. As DNA, the CDR3 is TGTGCCAGCAGTGATTCAGAAAGAAACTATGGCTACACCTTC. It yields the protein CASSDSERNYGYTF.

This clone was seen only a few times. This chain links TRBV9 with TRBJ2-1; D gene ambiguous. Germline V CDR1 and CDR2: SGDLS, YYNGEE. The CDR3 totals 15 residues. The V end was cut by 4 bases, the J end by 4 bases, with 15 bases between. CDR3: CASSPALIRYNEQFF. CDR3 DNA: TGTGCCAGCAGCCCAGCTCTGATCAGGTACAATGAGCAGTTCTTC.

This clone was seen a single time. The chain employs TRBV10-3 and TRBJ2-3; 7 nucleotides align to TRBD1. CDR1 ENHRY and CDR2 SYGVKD come from the germline V gene. V lost 10 bases to trimming and J lost 3 bases; unmatched junction nucleotides: 7. CDR3 length: 13 residues. DNA of the CDR3: TGTGCCAGCAACAGGGGCCGGACAGATACGCAGTATTTT. It specifies CASNRGRTDTQYF.

The rearrangement joins TRBV19 to TRBJ2-1; maybe TRBD2 (6 bases). Trimming removed 0 bases at V and 0 bases at J, with 12 bases between. The length of the CDR3 is 17 residues. Germline CDR1 reads LNHDA; CDR2 reads SQIVND (reference sequence). The CDR3 coding sequence is TGTGCCAGTAGTATAGATATGGGACTCCGCTCCTACAATGAGCAGTTCTTC. Its protein is CASSIDMGLRSYNEQFF.

The chain is built from TRBV5-6 and TRBJ1-6; TRBD1 agrees at 8 bases. Trimming cost V 2 bases and J 7 bases; bases outside gene matches: 5. Germline V lookup: CDR1 SGHDT, CDR2 YYEEEE. The CDR3 extends over 15 amino acids. The chain's CDR3 is CASSFEDRGNSPLHF. The CDR3 DNA reads TGTGCCAGCAGCTTCGAAGACAGGGGCAATTCACCCCTCCACTTT.

The CDR3 DNA is TGTGCCAGCAGCTTATTTCGGACTAGCGGGTTTAGGGAGACCCAGTACTTC. Its protein product is CASSLFRTSGFRETQYF. This sequence joins TRBV13 and TRBJ2-5, with 11 bases aligning to TRBD2. The CDR3 extends over 17 amino acids. CDR1 and CDR2 from the germline V gene are PRHDT and FYEKMQ (reference sequence). The V segment lost 2 bases and the J segment 5 bases; nucleotides outside the gene matches: 10.

The V and J genes are TRBV6-2 or TRBV6-3 and TRBJ1-1; possible D gene TRBD1, 6 bases. The CDR3 consists of 15 residues. Trimming shortened V by 6 bases and J by 5 bases, and 19 bases separated the two germline ends. Germline CDR1 and CDR2: MNHEY and SVGEGT. CDR3 residues: CASSPGALSGTEAFF. CDR3 bases: TGTGCCAGCAGCCCAGGGGCATTAAGCGGGACTGAAGCTTTCTTT.

The rearrangement joins TRBV7-6 to TRBJ1-2; D not certain. The V gene lost 0 bases and the J gene lost 5 bases, with 13 bases spanning the gap. CDR1 is SGHVS, CDR2 FNYEAQ, per germline. This CDR3 region has 15 residues. CDR3 sequence reads: CASSLAEGSGYGYTF. CDR3 coding DNA: TGTGCCAGCAGCTTAGCGGAGGGTTCGGGATATGGCTACACCTTC.

This sequence joins TRBV6-2 or TRBV6-3 and TRBJ2-3; 10 bases are shared with TRBD1. Germline CDR1 reads MNHEY; CDR2 reads SVGEGT. V shed 1 base and J 4 bases; nucleotides not matched to a gene: 5. The CDR3 contains 16 residues. The CDR3 DNA sequence: TGTGCCAGCAGTTACTTTCGACAGGGGGCTCCAGATACGCAGTATTTT. Encoded protein: CASSYFRQGAPDTQYF.

This clone was detected only once. V gene TRBV7-3 combines with J gene TRBJ2-1, with 10 nucleotides matching TRBD1. The CDR3 has 13 residues. The junction had 2 bases not matched to a gene; V was cut back by 3 bases and J by 9 bases. Germline CDR1 is SGHTA and CDR2 is FQGTGA. In DNA form, the CDR3 reads TGTGCCAGCAGCTTTGACAGGGGGCGTGAGCAGTTCTTC. As protein: CASSFDRGREQFF.

J is TRBJ2-2 and V is TRBV27, with 7 bases aligning to TRBD2. V lost 2 bases to trimming and J lost 9 bases; unmatched junction nucleotides: 9. The CDR3 is made up of 15 amino acids. CDR1 MNHEY and CDR2 SMNVEV come from the germline V gene (reference sequence). CDR3 region: CASSLEGGPSWELFF. The DNA for the CDR3 is TGTGCCAGCAGTTTAGAGGGAGGGCCCTCCTGGGAGCTGTTTTTT.

The V call is TRBV15, the J call TRBJ1-1; D gene unclear. Deletions cut 8 bases from V and 1 base from J, with 5 bases between. The CDR3 consists of 11 residues. CDR1 is LNHNV, CDR2 YYDKDF, per germline (reference sequence). CDR3 loop: CATGRNTEAFF. CDR3 nucleotide sequence: TGTGCCACCGGTAGGAACACTGAAGCTTTCTTT.

The chain joins TRBV11-3 to TRBJ2-5, with D possibly matching TRBD1 (6 bases). Trimming cost V 5 bases and J 5 bases, with 15 bases left between them. The V gene's germline CDR1 is SGHNT and CDR2 YENEEA. This CDR3 contains 14 residues. Here the CDR3 reads CASSQPRGVETQYF. CDR3 DNA: TGTGCCAGCAGCCAACCCAGGGGTGTGGAGACCCAGTACTTC.

The rearrangement joins TRBV2 to TRBJ2-1; 7 bases fit TRBD2. CDR1 SNHLY and CDR2 FYNNEI come from the germline V gene. V trimming: 4 bases; J trimming: 4 bases; junction bases outside the gene matches: 7. The CDR3 loop spans 15 amino acids. The CDR3 protein is CASSVSAGVYNEQFF. CDR3 DNA sequence: TGTGCCAGCAGTGTCTCTGCGGGAGTGTACAATGAGCAGTTCTTC.

The V and J genes are TRBV30 and TRBJ1-4, with D possibly TRBD1 on 5 matching bases. The V end was cut by 0 bases, the J end by 6 bases, with 11 bases between. CDR1 is GTSNPN and CDR2 is SVGIG in the germline V gene (reference sequence). The CDR3 is 14 residues long. The CDR3 sequence is CAWSVLRADEKLFF. The DNA of the CDR3 is TGTGCCTGGAGTGTACTCAGGGCGGATGAAAAACTGTTTTTT.

The chain links TRBV28 to TRBJ2-1, with 9 bases fitting TRBD1. V dropped 3 bases and J dropped 8; count of bases not matched to a gene: 5. Germline loops: CDR1 MDHEN, CDR2 SYDVKM. The CDR3 is 14 residues long. CDR3 loop: CASSFLQGADEQFF. Here the CDR3 DNA reads TGTGCCAGCAGTTTTCTACAGGGGGCGGATGAGCAGTTCTTC.

V and J are TRBV7-3 and TRBJ2-2; TRBD1 might be the D (6 bases). Between the trimmed V and J ends, which lost 5 bases and 3 bases, there was a span of 16 bases. Germline-derived CDR1 and CDR2 are SGHTA and FQGTGA. The CDR3 sequence is 16 residues long. The CDR3 DNA reads as TGTGCCAGCAGCGCGCGTGGGGGCACGGACACCGGGGAGCTGTTTTTT. It translates to CASSARGGTDTGELFF.

This clone occurred a few times. The V gene is TRBV4-3, the J gene TRBJ2-3, with 8 bases matching TRBD2. This CDR3 has 14 amino acids. The ends lost 4 bases at V and 1 base at J; junction bases unmatched: 1. Germline V gives CDR1 LGHNA, CDR2 YSLEER. The CDR3 region is CASSLSGGTDTQYF. In DNA, the CDR3 is TGCGCCAGCAGCCTTAGCGGGGGCACAGATACGCAGTATTTT.

The rearrangement joins TRBV6-5 to TRBJ2-2; 10 nucleotides match TRBD1. This CDR3 comprises 15 residues. The V and J ends lost 4 bases and 7 bases, in that order; junction bases with no gene match: 6. Germline V gene sequence: CDR1 MNHEY, CDR2 SVGAGI. The CDR3 DNA is TGTGCCAGCAGTTGGGACAGGGGAGGTGGCGGGGAGCTGTTTTTT. Amino acids: CASSWDRGGGGELFF.

The chain uses TRBV5-1 and TRBJ2-3, with 14 bases aligning to TRBD2. Per germline, CDR1 SGHRS and CDR2 YFSETQ. The CDR3 has 16 amino acids. The V segment lost 4 bases and the J segment 6 bases; nucleotides outside the gene matches: 7. CDR3: CASSQGTSGGTDTQYF. CDR3 nucleotides: TGCGCCAGCAGCCAAGGGACTAGCGGGGGTACGGATACGCAGTATTTT.

The rearrangement uses TRBV19 and TRBJ1-1; 9 bases are shared with TRBD1. V trimming: 3 bases; J trimming: 5 bases; junction bases outside the gene matches: 7. Germline assignment: CDR1 LNHDA and CDR2 SQIVND (reference sequence). CDR3 length: 15 amino acids. CDR3 nucleotide sequence: TGTGCCAGTAGTATTGGGACAGGGAGAGGGACTGAAGCTTTCTTT. Amino acids: CASSIGTGRGTEAFF.

The chain is built from TRBV9 and TRBJ1-4; D possibly corresponds to TRBD1 (6 bases). Trimming shortened V by 3 bases and J by 8 bases, and 23 bases separated the two germline ends. Germline V lookup: CDR1 SGDLS, CDR2 YYNGEE. The CDR3 is made up of 17 amino acids. CDR3 sequence: CASSAFPDRPEPEKLFF. CDR3 DNA sequence: TGTGCCAGCAGCGCCTTCCCAGACAGGCCAGAACCAGAAAAACTGTTTTTT.

V and J are TRBV27 and TRBJ1-6; weak D call: TRBD1 (6 bases). Trimming pared 6 bases from V and 1 base from J, leaving 13 bases between. Germline CDR1 and CDR2: MNHEY and SMNVEV (reference sequence). The CDR3 is 16 residues long. CDR3 protein: CASRRTAWSYNSPLHF. CDR3 DNA: TGTGCCAGCAGAAGGACAGCGTGGTCCTATAATTCACCCCTCCACTTT.

The rearrangement joins TRBV2 to TRBJ2-7; 8 nucleotides line up with TRBD1. This CDR3 is 13 amino acids long. CDR1 is SNHLY, CDR2 FYNNEI, per germline. V lost 6 bases to trimming and J lost 5 bases; unmatched junction nucleotides: 6. CDR3 in amino acids: CASSADRVHEQYF. The CDR3 nucleotides are TGTGCCAGCAGCGCGGACAGGGTCCACGAGCAGTACTTC.